The entry below describes one TCR beta chain. The specificity of this receptor is unknown. One end of the junction does not line up with germline, which may come from a read error. These data originate in a study of blood T cells in healthy people across ages (dated by TCRdb to about 2015). About the study as a whole: In model experiments, template switching captured roughly one uniquely barcoded TCR beta cDNA molecule for every two T cells. Using deep sequencing normalized with unique cDNA molecular identifiers, the study measured how TCR beta repertoire diversity changes with age. Using the same blood draw, the study looked at two additional independent replicas of 1 million unique cDNA reads for two donors, one aged 18 to 29 and the other aged 80 or older. The donors were divided into four age groups: young (average approximately 15 years), middle-aged (approximately 39), aged (around 59) and long-lived (about 84). Broader findings and caveats from the paper: Observed TCR beta diversity per million T cells fell roughly linearly with age, and a significant reduction was already apparent by age roughly 40. Since profiling was done on bulk unsorted PBMCs, naive and antigen-experienced compartments could not be conclusively compared. A strong correlation was found between observed TCR beta diversity and the percentage of naive T cells measured by flow cytometry. Compared with the aged group, more naive CD4+ T cells, fewer expanded clones and increased TCR diversity were shown by the long-lived group, suggesting age selection. Estimates of total diversity from one million sequenced T cells were regarded as lower bounds and underestimates. Because donor CMV infection status was unknown, age-related changes in expanded clonotypes were potentially confounded.

Libraries were constructed by 5' RACE. Sequencing was performed on an Illumina HiSeq 2500. The second PCR ran for roughly 6 to 11 cycles and used a J-beta primer mix along with a sample-barcoded 5' primer. A template-switch 5' adaptor carrying 12 random nucleotides introduced a unique molecular identifier onto each TCR beta cDNA molecule. Each sample yielded at least 2.5 million CDR3-containing paired-end reads. The Mint cDNA synthesis kit, primed by a TRBC-specific oligonucleotide, was used to synthesize first-strand cDNA from all RNA. After uracil-DNA glycosylase treatment, a first 18-cycle PCR used universal primers M1SS and BC2_uni_R on all cDNA. In the paper's pipeline: Normalization of each sample was performed by random selection of 1 million high-quality reads, each carrying a distinct molecular identifier. Reads sharing molecular identifiers were discarded rather than binned into consensus sequences. CDR3 identification, clonotype clustering and error correction used MiTCR with a Q25 quality threshold and the strictest error-elimination algorithm. Lower-bound total TCR beta diversity was estimated with a nonparametric unseen species model using Euler transformation. TCRdb trimmed the raw reads at Q25, called clones with MiXCR and kept productive beta chains. Entries that share a CDR3 protein sequence are merged under the most common genes and DNA. These V and J calls rely on TCRdb rather than the paper's analysis. The sample records 800,000 to 1,300,000 distinct CDR3 sequences, approximately 26% of which are singletons. In total, the top ten clones hold less than 0.75% of the sample.

The roughly 37 donors, aged 6 to 90 years, were systemically healthy Caucasian individuals from Russia. Around 9.9 milliliters of peripheral blood were collected from each donor into EDTA-treated Vacutainer tubes. Ficoll-Paque density-gradient centrifugation was used to isolate PBMCs, with at least 7 million obtained per sample. Total RNA, at least 6 micrograms per sample, was extracted from PBMCs with Trizol reagent. Naive CD45RAhigh/CD27high T cell percentages were measured by flow cytometry on a PBMC aliquot from every donor. This sample was shared with a second study, whose subject was T cells of mothers and their children. Per the second study: Nine systemically healthy Caucasian individuals served as donors, namely three mothers together with their six children. cDNA synthesis used all of the extracted RNA, with about 1.5 ug of RNA in each 15 ul reaction. Sample barcodes and 2-4 random nucleotides were added via the M1S primer in the second PCR. Over 8.5 million TCR beta CDR3 reads came from each mother, compared with about 3 million reads from each child. TCR recombination output is similarly shaped by thymic selection in related and unrelated pairs, with a minor effect exerted by inherited differences. Related mother-child pairs always showed normalized repertoire overlap that was slightly higher than in unrelated mother-child pairs, though the difference was never significant. Persistent microchimeric T cell clones were not detected, at a sensitivity of 85 to 100 clones per million clonotypes. Deep NGS was used in the study to compare the TCR beta repertoires of mothers and children and to look for features that separate related mother-child pairs from unrelated individuals. On average, the children were around 11 +/- 4 years old, while the mothers were roughly 36 +/- 4 years old. After adapters were ligated using NEBNext reagents, the libraries underwent 100+100 nt paired-end sequencing on an Illumina HiSeq 2000. Mother and child libraries were prepared a month apart and sequenced in separate runs to prevent cross-contamination. For each donor, between about 450,000 and 2,300,000 distinct TCR beta clonotypes were identified. Naive TCR beta clonotypes were estimated from low-frequency clonotypes matched to each donor's FACS-determined naive share, without sorting.

The TCR sequence derives from a girl aged 2 to 9 in good health. Sample: blood.

The CDR3 region has the sequence CASSLNDLWEQHF. The DNA is TGTGCCAGCAGCTTAAACGACCTATGGGAGCAGCACTTC. Here the chain combines TRBV11-2 and TRBJ2-7; the best D guess is TRBD2, with 5 bases matching. Inclusive of the bounding cysteine and phenylalanine, the CDR3 is 13 residues long. The CDR3 DNA has 39 bases and is translated from base 1. CDR1 is given as SGHAT and CDR2 as FQNNGV, both from the germline V gene.